A selection of T cell receptor beta chains follows, all from one sample in a study of T cell responses to AZD1222 COVID-19 vaccine. Measured with immunoSEQ multiplex PCR; TCRdb has only the in-frame clones, and not every one. The sample has roughly 140,000 clones; 75% to 90% are singletons. Here the sequenced sample was peripheral blood, taken on day 0 of AZD1222 vaccination. These receptors originate from an adult in good health. The CDR3 runs from the conserved cysteine through the conserved F or W. D genes are given only for firm matches. Clone size appears in some rows only: once, few, many, or a class for an expanded clone.

j_call v_call clone_size d_call cdr3_nt cdr3_aa
TRBJ2-1 TRBV18 NA NA TGTGCCAGCTCACCACGGTTGAAACCTTACAATGAGCAGTTCTTC CASSPRLKPYNEQFF
TRBJ1-6 TRBV27 NA NA TGTGCCAGCAGTTCCGGCCGGGCTGGGGGCTCACCCCTCCACTTT CASSSGRAGGSPLHF
TRBJ2-7 TRBV5-1 NA TRBD1 TGCGCCAGCAGCCCAGCTCCGGACAGGGAATACGAGCAGTACTTC CASSPAPDREYEQYF
TRBJ1-1 TRBV6-5 NA NA TGTGCCAGCAGTTATCTTCGACAGGCCACGGGCACTGAAGCTTTCTTT CASSYLRQATGTEAFF
TRBJ2-1 TRBV3-1/TRBV3-2 NA NA TGTGCCAGCAGCCAAGATCGGAGGGGGGGTCCGTTCTTC CASSQDRRGGPFF
TRBJ1-5 TRBV10-1 NA NA TGCGCCAGCAGTGAGTCGAGGGCAGCACCCAATCAGCCCCAGCATTTT CASSESRAAPNQPQHF
TRBJ1-1 TRBV30 NA TRBD1 TGTGCCTGGAGTCTTACAGGGGGCATGAACACTGAAGCTTTCTTT CAWSLTGGMNTEAFF
TRBJ1-6 TRBV28 NA NA TGTGCCAGCAGTTTAGGCCAGGCGCCCTCTAATTCACCCCTCCACTTT CASSLGQAPSNSPLHF
TRBJ2-7 TRBV15 NA NA TGTGCCACCAGCAGAGATGAAGACGAGCAGTACTTC CATSRDEDEQYF
TRBJ2-1 TRBV29-1 NA TRBD2 TGCAGCGTTCGAACTAGCGGGAGTCGCCATGAGCAGTTCTTC CSVRTSGSRHEQFF
TRBJ2-2 TRBV19 NA NA TGTGCCAGTAGTCTCCGCTTGGGGGAGCTGTTTTTT CASSLRLGELFF
TRBJ1-1 TRBV5-4 NA NA TGTGCCAGCAGGACATGGGGGGTGAACACTGAAGCTTTCTTT CASRTWGVNTEAFF
TRBJ1-2 TRBV3-1/TRBV3-2 few NA TGTGCCAGCAGCCCCTGGCAGGCTATAGCTAACTATGGCTACACCTTC CASSPWQAIANYGYTF
TRBJ1-2 TRBV30 once NA TGTGCCTGTTGGAATAACTATGGCTACACCTTC CACWNNYGYTF
TRBJ2-2 TRBV6-6 NA TRBD2 TGTGCCAGCAGTTACTCTCAGACGGGAGGGCTGTTTTTT CASSYSQTGGLFF
TRBJ2-1 TRBV4-1 NA TRBD2 TGCGCCAGCAGCCCCCCCCCGGGAAGGCTAGCGGGGGTTAAATCCTACAATGAGCAGTTCTTC CASSPPPGRLAGVKSYNEQFF